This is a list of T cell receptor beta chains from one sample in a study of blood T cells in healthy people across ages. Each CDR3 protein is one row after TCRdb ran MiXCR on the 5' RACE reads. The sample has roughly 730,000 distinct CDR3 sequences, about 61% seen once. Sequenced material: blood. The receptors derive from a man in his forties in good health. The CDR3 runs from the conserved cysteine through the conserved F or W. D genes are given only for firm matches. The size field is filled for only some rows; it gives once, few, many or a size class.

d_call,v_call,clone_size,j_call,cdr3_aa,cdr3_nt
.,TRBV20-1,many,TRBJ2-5,CSVDPQETQYF,TGCAGTGTGGACCCTCAAGAGACCCAGTACTTC
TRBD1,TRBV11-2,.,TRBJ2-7,CASSSPGTGGEQYF,TGTGCCAGCAGCTCCCCCGGGACAGGGGGTGAGCAGTACTTC
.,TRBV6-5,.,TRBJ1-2,CASSYRGTFFSGYTF,TGTGCCAGCAGTTACAGGGGGACCTTTTTTAGTGGCTACACCTTC
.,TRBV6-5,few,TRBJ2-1,CASSRPGQQFF,TGTGCCAGCAGCCGCCCAGGACAACAGTTCTTC
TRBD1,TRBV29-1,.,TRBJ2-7,CSVEDWRQGDYEQYF,TGCAGCGTTGAAGATTGGCGGCAGGGGGACTACGAGCAGTACTTC
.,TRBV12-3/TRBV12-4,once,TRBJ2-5,CASSVGHQTQYF,TGTGCCAGCAGCGTGGGACACCAGACCCAGTACTTC
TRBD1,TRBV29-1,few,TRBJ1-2,CSVDFLNRGQGDRYGYTF,TGCAGCGTTGATTTCCTTAACAGGGGACAGGGCGACCGGTATGGCTACACCTTC
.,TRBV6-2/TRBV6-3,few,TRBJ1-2,CASSRPIQDSYGYTF,TGTGCCAGCAGTCGCCCCATTCAGGACAGCTATGGCTACACCTTC
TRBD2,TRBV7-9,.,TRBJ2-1,CASSTMSLAGNKKQFF,TGTGCCAGCAGCACCATGAGTTTAGCGGGAAATAAAAAGCAGTTCTTC
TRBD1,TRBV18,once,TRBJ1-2,CASSPSGQGDYGYTF,TGTGCCAGCTCACCATCTGGACAGGGCGACTATGGCTACACCTTC
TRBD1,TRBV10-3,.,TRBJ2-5,CAISLQGAMGETQYF,TGTGCCATCAGCCTACAGGGGGCCATGGGAGAGACCCAGTACTTC
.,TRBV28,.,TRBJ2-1,CASSSPIPSGAGSYNEQFF,TGTGCCAGCAGTTCTCCTATACCCTCGGGCGCCGGCTCCTACAATGAGCAGTTCTTC
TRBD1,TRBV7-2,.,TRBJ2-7,CASSFQTGLYEQYF,TGTGCCAGCAGCTTTCAGACAGGGCTCTACGAGCAGTACTTC
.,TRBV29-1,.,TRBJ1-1,CSVEGDLNTEAFF,TGCAGCGTTGAAGGCGACCTGAACACTGAAGCTTTCTTT
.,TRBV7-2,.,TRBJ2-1,CASSLGPDPTIHNEQFF,TGTGCCAGCAGCTTAGGTCCGGACCCTACAATCCACAATGAGCAGTTCTTC
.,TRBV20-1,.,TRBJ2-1,CSAREGGRPYNEQFF,TGCAGTGCTAGGGAAGGAGGGAGGCCCTACAATGAGCAGTTCTTC
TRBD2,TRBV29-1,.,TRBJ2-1,CSVTSGRAGEQFF,TGCAGCGTTACTAGCGGGAGAGCGGGTGAGCAGTTCTTC
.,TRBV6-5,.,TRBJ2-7,CASSYSLRSYEQYF,TGTGCCAGCAGTTACTCGCTGAGATCCTACGAGCAGTACTTC
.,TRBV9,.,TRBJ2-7,CASSVSDVGVEDEQYF,TGTGCCAGCAGCGTCTCGGACGTCGGTGTCGAGGACGAGCAGTACTTC
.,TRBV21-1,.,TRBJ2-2,CASSKVSARGYTGELFF,TGTGCCAGCAGCAAAGTAAGCGCAAGGGGTTACACCGGGGAGCTGTTTTTT
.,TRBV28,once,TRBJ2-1,CACSSVDAVYNEQFF,TGTGCCTGCAGTTCAGTTGACGCAGTCTACAATGAGCAGTTCTTC
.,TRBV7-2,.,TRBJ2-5,CASSPGRQQETQYF,TGTGCCAGCAGCCCCGGACGCCAGCAAGAGACCCAGTACTTC
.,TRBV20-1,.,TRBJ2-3,CSAILTEFRQGAPGTQYF,TGCAGTGCCATCTTAACGGAGTTTAGACAAGGGGCTCCAGGCACGCAGTATTTT
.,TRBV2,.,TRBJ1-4,CASSKGDLVEKLFF,TGTGCCAGCAGTAAAGGGGACTTGGTTGAAAAACTGTTTTTT